Listed here are 23 T cell receptor beta chains from one sample, sequenced in a study of blood T cell repertoires in COVID-19. TCRdb's table, derived via immunoSEQ multiplex PCR, lists solely in-frame clones and lacks some. The sample shows about 120,000 clones, less than 85% of them seen only once. Sample: peripheral blood. The receptors come from a human donor with acute or convalescent COVID-19. The donor label of this sample is uncertain.

This clone was detected only once. J is TRBJ1-3 and V is TRBV2, with 8 bases lining up with TRBD1. The CDR3 has 15 amino acids. Trimming took 6 bases from V and 1 from J; bases not matched to a gene: 5. The germline V gene encodes CDR1 SNHLY and CDR2 FYNNEI. CDR3: CASRLDRVSGNTIYF. In nucleotides, the CDR3 is TGTGCCAGCAGGTTGGACAGGGTATCTGGAAACACCATATATTTT. Full variable domain (remainder filled in from reference TRBV2 and TRBJ1-3): EPEVTQTPSHQVTQMGQEVILRCVPISNHLYFYWYRQILGQKVEFLVSFYNNEISEKSEIFDDQFSVERPDGSNFTLKIRSTKLEDSAMYFCASRLDRVSGNTIYFGEGSWLTVV.

The V and J genes are TRBV7-6 and TRBJ2-7; possible D gene TRBD1, 5 bases. V shed 5 bases and J shed 2 bases, with 19 bases lying between them. This CDR3 comprises 16 residues. Germline V CDR1 and CDR2: SGHVS, FNYEAQ. The CDR3 loop is CASSPGPFGGPYEQYV. The CDR3 DNA reads as TGTGCCAGCAGCCCAGGGCCGTTTGGCGGTCCCTACGAGCAGTACGTC.

The chain links TRBV3-1 (or the pseudogene TRBV3-2) to TRBJ1-4; D not certain. V lost 6 bases, J lost 7 bases, and 9 bases lay in between. From germline, CDR1 is LGHDT and CDR2 YNNKEL (reference sequence). The CDR3 is 12 amino acids. The CDR3 DNA reads as TGTGCCAGCAGTGCCGGGAGTGAAAAACTGTTTTTT. It encodes CASSAGSEKLFF.

This rearrangement joins TRBV7-8 to TRBJ2-5, with TRBD1 matching 7 bases. V lost 5 bases, J lost 3 bases, and 9 bases stayed unmatched. CDR1 is SGHVS and CDR2 is FQNEAQ in the germline V gene. The CDR3 covers 15 residues. The CDR3 loop is CASSHPGTAEETQYF. The DNA for the CDR3 is TGTGCCAGCAGCCACCCCGGGACAGCCGAAGAGACCCAGTACTTC.

Points on this clone: The sample has other DNA sequences that encode this CDR3 too. J is TRBJ2-5 and V is TRBV29-1; possible D gene TRBD2, 5 bases. Germline loops: CDR1 SQVTM, CDR2 ANQGSEA. The ends were cut back, 6 bases at V and 1 base at J, with 12 bases in the middle. This CDR3 comprises 13 residues. CDR3 sequence reads: CSVGTSGQETQYF. CDR3 nucleotides: TGCAGCGTGGGAACTAGTGGCCAAGAGACCCAGTACTTC. Full variable domain (missing parts from reference TRBV29-1 and TRBJ2-5): SAVISQKPSRDICQRGTSLTIQCQVDSQVTMMFWYRQQPGQSLTLIATANQGSEATYESGFVIDKFPISRPNLTFSTLTVSNMSPEDSSIYLCSVGTSGQETQYFGPGTRLLVL.

This chain links TRBV12-5 with TRBJ2-5, with 10 bases aligning to TRBD1. The CDR3 runs 14 residues. The germline V gene encodes CDR1 LGHNT and CDR2 FRNRAP. The V and J ends lost 5 bases and 5 bases, in that order; junction bases with no gene match: 5. The CDR3 region is CASGGSDRGETQYF. DNA for the CDR3: TGTGCTAGTGGTGGATCGGACAGGGGGGAGACCCAGTACTTC.

This chain uses TRBV19 with TRBJ2-1, with TRBD2 as a possible D gene (8 bases). This CDR3 comprises 14 residues. V lost 3 bases and J lost 11, with 17 bases in between. The V gene's germline CDR1 is LNHDA and CDR2 SQIVND (reference sequence). The CDR3 DNA follows: TGTGCCAGTAGTATCGGCGGGGGGACAGCGAAGCAGTTCTTC. The encoded protein is CASSIGGGTAKQFF. Full variable domain (remainder filled in from reference TRBV19 and TRBJ2-1): DGGITQSPKYLFRKEGQNVTLSCEQNLNHDAMYWYRQDPGQGLRLIYYSQIVNDFQKGDIAEGYSVSREKKESFPLTVTSAQKNPTAFYLCASSIGGGTAKQFFGPGTRLTVL.

This clone was observed a handful of times. The CDR3 nucleotides read TGTGCCTGGAGGGACCCCTTGAGGGGGCGGCAAGAGACCCAGTACTTC. Its translation is CAWRDPLRGRQETQYF. The chain is built from TRBV30 and TRBJ2-5; 7 bases map to TRBD1. The CDR3 spans 16 residues. Unmatched junction bases numbered 12, after V lost 3 bases and J lost 2 bases. Germline V gene sequence: CDR1 GTSNPN, CDR2 SVGIG (reference sequence).

The chain is built from TRBV21-1 and TRBJ2-7; TRBD1 is taken as the D call from the table, unchecked against the DNA. TRBV21-1 is annotated as a pseudogene. The CDR3 is 15 residues long. The CDR3 region has the DNA TGTGCCAGCAGCAAAGGGGGGCGACAGGGGCGCGAGCAGTACTTC. Protein product: CASSKGGRQGREQYF.

The chain recombines TRBV6-5 with TRBJ2-1; 7 bases are a match to TRBD1. The germline gives CDR1 MNHEY, CDR2 SVGAGI. Losses at the gene ends were 6 bases for V and 4 bases for J; bases not matched to a gene: 9. The CDR3 runs to 15 residues. In DNA, the CDR3 is TGTGCCAGCAGGGGTTATGACAGGGAGTACAATGAGCAGTTCTTC. The encoded protein is CASRGYDREYNEQFF.

This chain links TRBV5-1 with TRBJ2-2; 8 nucleotides line up with TRBD2. Germline values: CDR1 SGHRS, CDR2 YFSETQ. The length of the CDR3 is 16 residues. V lost 4 bases to trimming and J lost 0 bases; unmatched junction nucleotides: 5. CDR3 sequence (DNA): TGCGCCAGCAGCCGCAGTAGCGGGGCGAACACCGGGGAGCTGTTTTTT. Protein product: CASSRSSGANTGELFF.

The V and J genes are TRBV3-1 (or the pseudogene TRBV3-2) and TRBJ2-3; 9 positions agree with TRBD2. Trimming removed 3 bases from V and 4 bases from J; junction bases left unmatched: 11. Germline lookup yields CDR1 LGHDT and CDR2 YNNKEL (reference sequence). The CDR3 runs 17 residues. DNA for the CDR3: TGTGCCAGCAGCCAGGGGAAGGGCGGGGGGGCCCCAGATACGCAGTATTTT. It encodes CASSQGKGGGAPDTQYF.

The CDR3 sequence is CASSSERGGPREQFF. As DNA, the CDR3 is TGTGCCAGCAGCTCCGAGCGGGGGGGCCCTCGTGAGCAGTTCTTC. J is TRBJ2-1 and V is TRBV5-4; 10 bases line up with TRBD2. V lost 3 bases to trimming and J lost 9 bases; unmatched junction nucleotides: 9. This CDR3 is built from 15 residues. The V gene's germline CDR1 is SGHNT and CDR2 YYREEE (reference sequence).

The chain links TRBV4-1 to TRBJ1-2; 9 positions match TRBD1. V gave up 8 bases and J gave up 4 bases; unmatched junction bases: 2. CDR3 length: 12 residues. Germline V gene data show CDR1 as MGHRA and CDR2 as YSYEKL. CDR3 amino acids: CASGDRAYGYTF. As DNA, the CDR3 is TGCGCCAGCGGGGACAGGGCCTATGGCTACACCTTC.

This chain connects TRBV7-9 to TRBJ1-2, with 8 bases identical to TRBD1. There are 13 residues in the CDR3. Germline trimming cut 5 bases from V and 6 bases from J; bases unmatched to any gene: 5. Germline loops: CDR1 SEHNR, CDR2 FQNEAQ (reference sequence). The CDR3 region is CASSPQGADGYTF. In DNA, the CDR3 is TGTGCCAGCAGCCCGCAGGGGGCGGATGGCTACACCTTC.

V is TRBV30 and J is TRBJ2-3; no reliable D call. This CDR3 comprises 12 residues. From germline, CDR1 is GTSNPN and CDR2 SVGIG (reference sequence). V was cut by 1 base and J by 1 base, with 3 bases left in between. CDR3 nucleotides: TGTGCCTGGAGTGCGGGCACAGATACGCAGTATTTT. This gives the protein CAWSAGTDTQYF.

The chain uses TRBV2 and TRBJ1-6, with unresolved D. The CDR3 loop spans 14 amino acids. Germline-derived CDR1 and CDR2 are SNHLY and FYNNEI. The ends were cut back, 4 bases at V and 9 bases at J, with 13 bases in the middle. The CDR3 nucleotides are TGTGCCAGCAGTGCATCCCCTTCAGGTTCACCCCTCCACTTT. This codes for CASSASPSGSPLHF.

This chain uses TRBV9 with TRBJ1-5, with 9 bases fitting TRBD1. This CDR3 has 14 residues. J was trimmed by 4 bases and V by 4 bases; bases with no gene match: 3. From germline, CDR1 is SGDLS and CDR2 YYNGEE. The CDR3 loop reads CASSRGTGNQPQHF. The CDR3, as DNA: TGTGCCAGCAGCAGAGGGACAGGGAATCAGCCCCAGCATTTT. Variable domain in full (rest from reference TRBV9 and TRBJ1-5): DSGVTQTPKHLITATGQRVTLRCSPRSGDLSVYWYQQSLDQGLQFLIQYYNGEERAKGNILERFSAQQFPDLHSELNLSSLELGDSALYFCASSRGTGNQPQHFGDGTRLSIL.

This rearrangement joins TRBV7-9 to TRBJ2-5; possibly TRBD2 for D (5 bases). The CDR3 runs to 13 residues. Germline CDR1 SEHNR, CDR2 FQNEAQ (reference sequence). V lost 7 bases to trimming and J lost 5 bases, with 14 bases between them. The CDR3 reads CASIGELRETQYF. As DNA, the CDR3 is TGTGCCAGCATCGGGGAGCTACGGGAGACCCAGTACTTC.

This clone has a single count. This rearrangement joins TRBV2 to TRBJ2-5, with 7 bases matching TRBD2. Germline V gene data show CDR1 as SNHLY and CDR2 as FYNNEI. The CDR3 length is 13 residues. J gave up 3 bases and V 8 bases, and 6 bases lay outside the gene matches. In DNA form, the CDR3 reads TGTGCCAGCGAGCCTCTAGCGGAAGAGACCCAGTACTTC. It specifies CASEPLAEETQYF.

The chain has TRBV27 and TRBJ1-4; 7 nucleotides align to TRBD1. The trim removed 3 bases at V and 10 bases at J, leaving 8 bases unmatched. This CDR3 is 14 amino acids long. CDR1 is MNHEY and CDR2 is SMNVEV in the germline V gene (reference sequence). CDR3 DNA sequence: TGTGCCAGCAGTTTGGACAGGAGAGGGAGAAAACTGTTTTTT. Its protein is CASSLDRRGRKLFF.

The chain couples TRBV2 to TRBJ1-1; TRBD1 agrees at 8 bases. The CDR3 sequence is 12 residues long. Germline CDR1 SNHLY, CDR2 FYNNEI. V shed 6 bases and J 6 bases; nucleotides not matched to a gene: 3. DNA for the CDR3: TGTGCCAGCAGCCACAGGGGGGCTGAAGCTTTCTTT. This codes for CASSHRGAEAFF.

The gene calls are TRBV4-1 and TRBJ2-1; 10 nucleotides agree with TRBD2. The junction had 8 bases not matched to a gene; V was cut back by 4 bases and J by 5 bases. The CDR3 is 16 residues long. Looked up from germline, CDR1 is MGHRA and CDR2 is YSYEKL. CDR3 protein: CASSRPSGGANNEQFF. CDR3 in DNA: TGCGCCAGCAGCCGCCCGAGCGGGGGGGCAAACAATGAGCAGTTCTTC.